Below are 27 T cell receptor beta chains sequenced from a single sample in a study of graft-versus-host responses after intestinal transplantation. The repertoire was sequenced with immunoSEQ multiplex PCR; TCRdb's copy has only in-frame clones and lacks some. The data hold more than 50,000 clones, with around 90% observed a single time. The starting material was PBMCs, obtained 662 days after intestinal transplant. These receptors all stem from a human patient who received an intestinal transplant, so some T cells may come from the graft donor.

The chain couples TRBV7-3 to TRBJ2-3; D call uncertain. V dropped 5 bases and J dropped 5 bases, with 11 bases sitting between them. The CDR3 sequence is 13 residues long. CDR1 is SGHTA, CDR2 FQGTGA, per germline. The CDR3 coding sequence is TGTGCCAGCAGCCCCGGGTTGGGAGATACGCAGTATTTT. This codes for CASSPGLGDTQYF.

This chain connects TRBV7-3 to TRBJ1-2; 9 bases map to TRBD1. V lost 3 bases, J lost 8 bases, and 4 bases stayed unmatched. The CDR3 sequence is 13 residues long. The germline V gene encodes CDR1 SGHTA and CDR2 FQGTGA. This CDR3 is CASSFTGGLGYTF. CDR3 DNA sequence: TGTGCCAGCAGCTTTACAGGGGGCTTAGGCTACACCTTC.

V is TRBV2 and J is TRBJ1-5; a weak D match, TRBD1 (6 bases). This CDR3 region has 16 residues. CDR1 SNHLY and CDR2 FYNNEI come from the germline V gene. Trimming removed 8 bases from V and 0 bases from J, with 17 bases in between. CDR3 coding DNA: TGTGCCAGCTACGGACAGACCCCTAATAGCAATCAGCCCCAGCATTTT. It codes for CASYGQTPNSNQPQHF.

The J gene is TRBJ1-3, the V gene TRBV6-6; D not certain. This CDR3 spans 13 amino acids. CDR1 is MNHNY, CDR2 SVGAGI, per germline (reference sequence). Trimming removed 8 bases at V and 0 bases at J, with 8 bases between. The CDR3 DNA sequence: TGTGCCAGCGGGAGGAACTCTGGAAACACCATATATTTT. Translating gives CASGRNSGNTIYF.

V and J are TRBV27 and TRBJ2-1, with 8 bases identical to TRBD1. Trimming at V came to 5 bases and at J to 8 bases, leaving 2 bases not matched to a gene. The length of the CDR3 is 12 residues. Looked up from germline, CDR1 is MNHEY and CDR2 is SMNVEV (reference sequence). The CDR3 loop is CASSPQGDEQFF. For the CDR3, the DNA is TGTGCCAGCAGTCCACAGGGGGATGAGCAGTTCTTC.

The chain couples TRBV4-1 to TRBJ1-1, with D tentatively TRBD1 (6 bases). V lost 1 base and J lost 7, with 19 bases in between. CDR1 MGHRA and CDR2 YSYEKL come from the germline V gene. The CDR3 covers 16 residues. The CDR3 spells CASSQAQGFGLGEAFF. Here the CDR3 DNA reads TGCGCCAGCAGCCAAGCTCAGGGGTTCGGTTTGGGTGAAGCTTTCTTT.

The chain employs TRBV6-1 and TRBJ2-7; unclear D gene. Germline-derived CDR1 and CDR2 are MNHNS and SASEGT. V was pared by 0 bases and J by 3 bases, with 3 bases between. This CDR3 spans 12 amino acids. CDR3 nucleotides: TGTGCCAGCAGTGAAGCAGGCTACGAGCAGTACTTC. Its translation is CASSEAGYEQYF.

This rearrangement joins TRBV6-6 to TRBJ2-7, with D unresolved. Germline CDR1 is MNHNY and CDR2 is SVGAGI (reference sequence). This CDR3 has 14 amino acids. Trimming removed 6 bases from V and 3 bases from J, with 15 bases in between. CDR3 amino acids: CASSFSRVYYEQYF. Written as DNA, the CDR3 is TGTGCCAGCAGCTTTTCCCGGGTGTACTACGAGCAGTACTTC.

This rearrangement joins TRBV5-1 to TRBJ2-6, with TRBD2 as a possible D gene (5 bases). V lost 4 bases to trimming and J lost 0 bases, with 11 bases between them. From germline, CDR1 is SGHRS and CDR2 YFSETQ. The CDR3 is 16 amino acids. The CDR3 nucleotides read TGCGCCAGCAGCCACGGACTGACCTCTGGGGCCAACGTCCTGACTTTC. Translated: CASSHGLTSGANVLTF.

The chain couples TRBV4-1 to TRBJ2-1; no reliable D call. Germline V gives CDR1 MGHRA, CDR2 YSYEKL. Trimming left V 0 bases short and J 0 bases short, with 6 bases between. The CDR3 has 15 residues. The chain's CDR3 is CASSQDRSSYNEQFF. CDR3 nucleotides: TGCGCCAGCAGCCAAGACCGGAGCTCCTACAATGAGCAGTTCTTC.

This chain links TRBV9 with TRBJ1-3; 9 nucleotides agree with TRBD1. From germline, CDR1 is SGDLS and CDR2 YYNGEE. CDR3 length: 16 amino acids. The V segment lost 3 bases and the J segment 4 bases; nucleotides outside the gene matches: 8. DNA of the CDR3: TGTGCCAGCAGCGCGGAACAGGGGGCTTCGGGAAACACCATATATTTT. Translated: CASSAEQGASGNTIYF.

In its sample, this clone was seen a few times. The chain combines TRBV9 with TRBJ2-1, with D unresolved. V was shortened by 0 bases and J by 9 bases, with 7 bases between the two germline ends. From germline, CDR1 is SGDLS and CDR2 YYNGEE. The CDR3 is 12 residues long. CDR3: CASSVGISEQFF. The CDR3 nucleotides read TGTGCCAGCAGCGTAGGTATTTCTGAGCAGTTCTTC. The full variable domain, rest sourced from reference TRBV9 and TRBJ2-1, is DSGVTQTPKHLITATGQRVTLRCSPRSGDLSVYWYQQSLDQGLQFLIQYYNGEERAKGNILERFSAQQFPDLHSELNLSSLELGDSALYFCASSVGISEQFFGPGTRLTVL.

The chain couples TRBV2 to TRBJ2-3, with D maybe TRBD2 (6 bases). V lost 7 bases, J lost 1 base, and 9 bases lay in between. The CDR3 extends over 13 amino acids. Germline CDR1 and CDR2: SNHLY and FYNNEI. The CDR3 reads CASIWRGTDTQYF. The CDR3 DNA sequence: TGTGCCAGCATTTGGAGGGGCACAGATACGCAGTATTTT.

The rearrangement uses TRBV2 and TRBJ2-3; 11 bases map to TRBD2. Germline values: CDR1 SNHLY, CDR2 FYNNEI. The V segment lost 6 bases and the J segment 0 bases; nucleotides outside the gene matches: 8. CDR3 size: 17 residues. The CDR3, as DNA: TGTGCCAGCAGGACGGCCGGGACTAGCGGTAGCACAGATACGCAGTATTTT. It specifies CASRTAGTSGSTDTQYF.

This chain uses TRBV5-6 with TRBJ1-1; no reliable D call. The CDR3 spans 17 residues. The ends were cut back, 0 bases at V and 1 base at J, with 16 bases in the middle. CDR1 is SGHDT, CDR2 YYEEEE, per germline. This CDR3 is CASSLAPRSTENTEAFF. Written as DNA, the CDR3 is TGTGCCAGCAGCTTGGCCCCCAGATCTACAGAGAACACTGAAGCTTTCTTT.

This clone was detected once. The chain recombines TRBV4-2 with TRBJ2-2; 8 bases line up with TRBD1. The V and J ends lost 0 bases and 4 bases, in that order; junction bases with no gene match: 7. The CDR3 has 17 amino acids. Germline CDR1 reads LGHNA; CDR2 reads YNFKEQ. DNA for the CDR3: TGTGCCAGCAGCCAAGATTCAGGGGGCCCCGGCACCGGGGAGCTGTTTTTT. This codes for CASSQDSGGPGTGELFF.

The chain joins TRBV29-1 to TRBJ1-1; D is ambiguous. CDR1 is SQVTM, CDR2 ANQGSEA, per germline. V gave up 4 bases and J gave up 6 bases, with 9 bases separating them. This CDR3 comprises 11 residues. The CDR3 loop reads CSVVVRAEAFF. CDR3 in DNA: TGCAGCGTTGTTGTCCGTGCTGAAGCTTTCTTT.

The chain combines TRBV7-9 with TRBJ2-1; D tentatively reads TRBD1 or TRBD2 (6 bases each). The CDR3 covers 17 residues. Germline CDR1 is SEHNR and CDR2 is FQNEAQ (reference sequence). With 5 bases removed from V and 1 base from J, the gap between germline ends came to 18 bases. The CDR3 loop is CASSQTDGGHSYNEQFF. The DNA for the CDR3 is TGTGCCAGCAGCCAGACAGACGGGGGACATTCCTACAATGAGCAGTTCTTC.

V is TRBV5-1 and J is TRBJ2-6, with 7 bases matching TRBD1. J gave up 2 bases and V 1 base, and 0 bases lay outside the gene matches. The CDR3 length is 15 residues. CDR1 and CDR2 from the germline V gene are SGHRS and YFSETQ. CDR3 sequence: CASSLQGAGANVLTF. The CDR3 nucleotides read TGCGCCAGCAGCTTGCAGGGGGCTGGGGCCAACGTCCTGACTTTC.

CDR3 protein: CAGGRNTDTQYF. DNA of the CDR3: TGTGCCGGAGGGAGGAACACAGATACGCAGTATTTT. This chain joins TRBV2 and TRBJ2-3; maybe TRBD2 (6 bases). Germline lookup yields CDR1 SNHLY and CDR2 FYNNEI. This CDR3 has 12 amino acids. Trimming cost V 11 bases and J 2 bases, with 11 bases left between them.

This CDR3 reads CASSPPFSGANVLTF. The CDR3 DNA is TGTGCCAGCAGCCCACCATTCTCTGGGGCCAACGTCCTGACTTTC. V is TRBV7-9 and J is TRBJ2-6; D is ambiguous. The CDR3 covers 15 residues. Germline assignment: CDR1 SEHNR and CDR2 FQNEAQ (reference sequence). V lost 5 bases, J lost 0 bases, and 8 bases lay in between.

CDR3 region: CAWSLRRPGRDINSPLHF. CDR3 coding DNA: TGTGCCTGGAGCCTGCGGCGACCAGGGAGAGATATAAATTCACCCCTCCACTTT. The chain carries TRBV30 and TRBJ1-6; D is perhaps TRBD1 (5 bases). The CDR3 is 18 residues long. Germline-derived CDR1 and CDR2 are GTSNPN and SVGIG (reference sequence). V lost 3 bases, J lost 7 bases, and 25 bases lay in between.

The chain has TRBV4-1 and TRBJ2-3, with D maybe TRBD1 (5 bases). From germline, CDR1 is MGHRA and CDR2 YSYEKL. This CDR3 is built from 12 residues. V lost 4 bases, J lost 6 bases, and 8 bases lay in between. In DNA, the CDR3 is TGCGCCAGCAGCCTGGCAGGGGATACGCAGTATTTT. This translates into CASSLAGDTQYF.

This chain uses TRBV6-1 with TRBJ1-4, with D possibly being TRBD1 (5 bases). The V gene's germline CDR1 is MNHNS and CDR2 SASEGT. V lost 2 bases and J lost 7, with 14 bases in between. The CDR3 covers 15 residues. Written as DNA, the CDR3 is TGTGCCAGCAGTGAACAGCCGGGGGTTGGTGAAAAACTGTTTTTT. It translates to CASSEQPGVGEKLFF.

The genes are TRBV10-3 and TRBJ1-1, with 8 bases lining up with TRBD1. Germline V CDR1 and CDR2: ENHRY, SYGVKD. V dropped 6 bases and J dropped 3; count of bases not matched to a gene: 6. CDR3 length: 14 amino acids. In nucleotides, the CDR3 is TGTGCCATCAGGGACAGGGATTGGGACACTGAAGCTTTCTTT. The encoded protein is CAIRDRDWDTEAFF.

The V call is TRBV19, the J call TRBJ1-2; no definite D call. CDR1 and CDR2 (germline): LNHDA, SQIVND (reference sequence). This CDR3 has 12 amino acids. V was trimmed by 5 bases and J by 4 bases, leaving 8 bases between them. In DNA form, the CDR3 reads TGTGCCAGTAGTTCAGTACGCTATGGCTACACCTTC. Translated, it gives CASSSVRYGYTF.

The chain employs TRBV4-1 and TRBJ1-5; possibly TRBD1 for D (5 bases). This CDR3 region has 16 residues. Trimming stripped 3 bases from V and 5 bases from J, with 17 bases between. Germline V gene data show CDR1 as MGHRA and CDR2 as YSYEKL. The CDR3 reads CASSHREGAYDQPQHF. The CDR3 coding sequence is TGCGCCAGCAGCCATCGGGAAGGGGCCTATGATCAGCCCCAGCATTTT.